This T cell receptor beta chain was retrieved from a study of blood T cell repertoires in COVID-19. In the study overall: COVID-19 samples, acute and convalescent, were from the United States, Italy and Spain.

The trim removed 6 bases at V and 0 bases at J, leaving 10 bases unmatched. Per the germline V gene, CDR1 is LNHDA and CDR2 is SQIVND (reference sequence). CDR3 length: 17 residues. Profiled with immunoSEQ multiplex PCR; TCRdb holds only in-frame clones, not every one. The sample records about 190,000 clones, about 90% being singletons. Sequences were obtained from peripheral blood. The TCR was taken from a man between 60 and 70 years old with active or convalescent COVID-19. The genes are TRBV19 and TRBJ2-7; 11 positions agree with TRBD2. For the CDR3, the DNA is TGTGCCAGTAGCGGCGGCCGCCTAGCGGGGGGCTCCTACGAGCAGTACTTC. Encoded protein: CASSGGRLAGGSYEQYF.